A selection of T cell receptor beta chains follows, all from one sample in a study of cytomegalovirus exposure and HLA in healthy donors. Clones were read by immunoSEQ multiplex PCR, and TCRdb kept only the in-frame ones, dropping some. In the table there are 250,000 to 300,000 clones, 90% of which are singletons. The specimen sequenced was PBMCs. The receptors originated from a woman younger than 30 in good health and CMV-seronegative. CDR3s include the opening cysteine and the closing phenylalanine or tryptophan. D genes are given only for firm matches. Some rows have no size entry. The others give once, few or many, or a class for an expanded clone.

15	NA	TRBV19	NA	TRBJ2-3	TGTGCCAGTAGTATCTCCCCGGTAAGCACAGATACGCAGTATTTT	CASSISPVSTDTQYF
16	NA	TRBV5-4	TRBD1	TRBJ2-2	TGTGCCAGCAGCCCTGGACAGGCCGCGAACACCGGGGAGCTGTTTTTT	CASSPGQAANTGELFF
14	NA	TRBV10-3	NA	TRBJ1-2	TGTGCCACCCGAACTGGCGGTGCTAACTATGGCTACACCTTC	CATRTGGANYGYTF
17	NA	TRBV6-1	TRBD1	TRBJ2-5	TGTGCCAGCAGTGACCAACCCGGGACAGGTGTTGAGGAGACCCAGTACTTC	CASSDQPGTGVEETQYF
17	NA	TRBV19	TRBD1	TRBJ1-4	TGTGCCAGTAGAGACGGGACAGGGGTTCTTGCTAATGAAAAACTGTTTTTT	CASRDGTGVLANEKLFF
13	NA	TRBV9	NA	TRBJ2-5	TGTGCCAGCAGCGTAGCTAGCTACGAGACCCAGTACTTC	CASSVASYETQYF
15	few	TRBV7-2	TRBD2	TRBJ2-2	TGTGCCAGCAGCTTAGGAGCGGGGGGGCCCGGGGAGCTGTTTTTT	CASSLGAGGPGELFF
16	NA	TRBV18	TRBD1	TRBJ1-1	TGTGCCAGCTCACCAAGACAGGGGGGCATGAACACTGAAGCTTTCTTT	CASSPRQGGMNTEAFF
14	NA	TRBV28	TRBD1	TRBJ2-7	TGTGCCAGCAGTCACGGGACAGTTTACTACGAGCAGTACTTC	CASSHGTVYYEQYF
14	NA	TRBV11-2	TRBD1	TRBJ2-5	TGTGCCAGCAGCTCCAACAGGGGCCGGTGGACCCAGTACTTC	CASSSNRGRWTQYF
13	NA	TRBV27	NA	TRBJ2-3	TGTGCCAGCAGTTTATTACCCGGAGATACGCAGTATTTT	CASSLLPGDTQYF
16	NA	TRBV19	TRBD2	TRBJ2-3	TGTGCCAGTAGTATCATACCGGGAGGGAATACAGATACGCAGTATTTT	CASSIIPGGNTDTQYF
16	NA	TRBV9	TRBD1	TRBJ1-3	TGTGCCAGCACCCCGACAGGGTACACCTCTGGAAACACCATATATTTT	CASTPTGYTSGNTIYF
18	once	TRBV19	TRBD1	TRBJ1-5	TGTGCCAGTAGTATACCCCCGGACAGGATGTGGCCGCATCAGCCCCAGCATTTT	CASSIPPDRMWPHQPQHF
13	NA	TRBV19	NA	TRBJ1-1	TGTGCCAGTAGTTGGCAGGCGGGAGCTGAAGCTTTCTTT	CASSWQAGAEAFF
13	NA	TRBV6-6	NA	TRBJ1-3	TGTGCCAGCCTTAAAACGGCGGGGGACACCATATATTTT	CASLKTAGDTIYF
16	once	TRBV5-1	NA	TRBJ1-2	TGCGCCAGCAGCTGGGAGCCGCTAGGGTCTAACTATGGCTACACCTTC	CASSWEPLGSNYGYTF
15	NA	TRBV6-1	TRBD1	TRBJ1-1	TGTGCCAGCACCAAGGGACAGCCGATGAACACTGAAGCTTTCTTT	CASTKGQPMNTEAFF
14	NA	TRBV27	NA	TRBJ1-1	TGTGCCAGCAGTGACGGGAATCGGGGGGCTGAAGCTTTCTTT	CASSDGNRGAEAFF
15	once	TRBV6-5	TRBD1	TRBJ1-2	TGTGCCAGCAGTTACCGTGGGACAGTGGACTATGGCTACACCTTC	CASSYRGTVDYGYTF
13	NA	TRBV30	NA	TRBJ1-3	TGTGCCTGGAGTGGAGGGAGTGGAAACACCATATATTTT	CAWSGGSGNTIYF
15	NA	TRBV6-5	TRBD2	TRBJ2-1	TGTGCCAGCAGTAAACTAGCGGGGACCCACAATGAGCAGTTCTTC	CASSKLAGTHNEQFF
15	NA	TRBV18	NA	TRBJ2-6	TGTGCCAGCTCACCACGTAACTCTGGGGCCAACGTCCTGACTTTC	CASSPRNSGANVLTF
16	NA	TRBV2	TRBD2	TRBJ2-1	TGTGCCAGCAGTGGCCGACTAGCGGGGGGGAGGAATGAGCAGTTCTTC	CASSGRLAGGRNEQFF
15	NA	TRBV6-5	NA	TRBJ2-7	TGTGCCAGCAGACCCAATCAGGGGAGCTCCTACGAGCAGTACTTC	CASRPNQGSSYEQYF
15	once	TRBV5-1	NA	TRBJ1-5	TGCGCCAGCATCCTGGGCGGGCCGCGCAATCAGCCCCAGCATTTT	CASILGGPRNQPQHF
15	NA	TRBV19	NA	TRBJ2-7	TGTGCCAGTAGTAACACGGCGGTCGGGGTCCACGAGCAGTACTTC	CASSNTAVGVHEQYF
16	NA	TRBV5-6	TRBD1	TRBJ2-7	TGTGCCAGCAGCTTTGGACCGGGACAGGGAGGCTACGAGCAGTACTTC	CASSFGPGQGGYEQYF
15	NA	TRBV2	TRBD2	TRBJ2-5	TGTGCCAGCAGTTTTCAACTAGCGGGTGGTGAGACCCAGTACTTC	CASSFQLAGGETQYF
13	NA	TRBV4-2	TRBD2	TRBJ2-5	TGTGCCACCGGGGGGGGGCCTAAAGAGACCCAGTACTTC	CATGGGPKETQYF
14	NA	TRBV5-1	TRBD1	TRBJ2-3	TGCGCCAGCAGCCCGGGACAGGGGGCAGATACGCAGTATTTT	CASSPGQGADTQYF
16	NA	TRBV2	NA	TRBJ2-2	TGTGCCAGCCGGATGCGAGGAGGGTGGCAGTCCGGGGAGCTGTTTTTT	CASRMRGGWQSGELFF
13	NA	TRBV5-1	TRBD1	TRBJ1-1	TGCGCCAGCAGTTCAACAGGGGGCACTGAAGCTTTCTTT	CASSSTGGTEAFF
14	NA	TRBV19	NA	TRBJ2-4	TGTGCCAGTAGTATCCGACTAGAGGGGAACATTCAGTACTTC	CASSIRLEGNIQYF
15	NA	TRBV27	TRBD1	TRBJ1-2	TGTGCCAGCAGTTACACGGGACAGTCATTCTATGGCTACACCTTC	CASSYTGQSFYGYTF
14	few	TRBV7-9	TRBD2	TRBJ2-5	TGTGCCAGCAGCCTTAGCGGGGGGCAACAGACCCAGTACTTC	CASSLSGGQQTQYF
13	once	TRBV29-1	NA	TRBJ1-5	TGCAGCGTTGAGGGGGGGCGAGGTCAGCCCCAGCATTTT	CSVEGGRGQPQHF
15	once	TRBV10-2	NA	TRBJ1-6	TGCGCCAGCAAGGTTGAGGGCCAGTTCAATTCACCCCTCCACTTT	CASKVEGQFNSPLHF
14	NA	TRBV9	TRBD2	TRBJ2-1	TGTGCCAGCAGCTCAAGACTAGCGGACAATGAGCAGTTCTTC	CASSSRLADNEQFF
20	NA	TRBV27	TRBD2	TRBJ2-2	TGTGCCAGCAGATATGTGGCTAGCGGGGGGCTTCACCCGAACACCGGGGAGCTGTTTTTT	CASRYVASGGLHPNTGELFF
17	once	TRBV5-4	NA	TRBJ2-1	TGTGCCAGCAGCTTGGCGATCGCTAGCGCGGGCTACAATGAGCAGTTCTTC	CASSLAIASAGYNEQFF
15	NA	TRBV28	NA	TRBJ2-1	TGTGCCAGCAGTTTCGGGTTTGGGCAGGGAACTGGGCAGTTCTTC	CASSFGFGQGTGQFF
15	NA	TRBV30	TRBD1	TRBJ2-3	TGTGCCTGGACAGGGGGGACAGGGAAAACAGATACGCAGTATTTT	CAWTGGTGKTDTQYF
15	NA	TRBV2	TRBD2	TRBJ2-5	TGTGCCAGCATTGGACTAGCGGGGGGGCATGAGACCCAGTACTTC	CASIGLAGGHETQYF
14	NA	TRBV2	TRBD2	TRBJ2-4	TGTGCCAGCAGTGATAGCGGGGGGGCCGGGGACTTGTACTTC	CASSDSGGAGDLYF
15	NA	TRBV5-1	TRBD1	TRBJ2-2	TGCGCCAGCAGCTTCGAGGGACAGGGCACCGGGGAGCTGTTTTTT	CASSFEGQGTGELFF
16	NA	TRBV5-4	NA	TRBJ1-1	TGTGCCAGCAGCTTGGCATTAGGGGATCAGGGCACTGAAGCTTTCTTT	CASSLALGDQGTEAFF
14	NA	TRBV30	NA	TRBJ2-7	TGTGCCTGGAGTTTCTCAGGGGCCACCTACGAGCAGTACTTC	CAWSFSGATYEQYF
17	NA	TRBV4-2	TRBD2	TRBJ2-3	TGTGCCAGCAGCCAAGAGCCCTCCGGGGGGGTCGCAGATACGCAGTATTTT	CASSQEPSGGVADTQYF
14	NA	TRBV6-1	TRBD1	TRBJ1-1	TGTGCCAGCAGTGAGCGGGACAGCTACACTGAAGCTTTCTTT	CASSERDSYTEAFF